This entry concerns a single TCR beta chain. This CDR3 has 13 amino acids. The trim removed 6 bases at V and 3 bases at J, leaving 4 bases unmatched. Germline V lookup: CDR1 LNHDA, CDR2 SQIVND (reference sequence). Every subset's genomic DNA went evenly onto several immunoSEQ plates. The method was immunoSEQ multiplex PCR; TCRdb's version includes in-frame clones alone and lacks a portion of them. The repertoire holds roughly 520,000 clones, with approximately 95% as singletons. The data were taken from a study of shared clonotypes between healthy human individuals. V and J are TRBV19 and TRBJ2-7, with 8 bases lining up with TRBD2. The sequenced sample consisted of naive CD4+ T cells sorted from blood. Indicated subset: CD45RA+ positively selected. The sequence came from a woman aged 25 to 39 in good health. The CDR3 sequence: CASSGGGFYEQYF. Here the CDR3 DNA reads TGTGCCAGTAGCGGCGGGGGGTTCTACGAGCAGTACTTC.